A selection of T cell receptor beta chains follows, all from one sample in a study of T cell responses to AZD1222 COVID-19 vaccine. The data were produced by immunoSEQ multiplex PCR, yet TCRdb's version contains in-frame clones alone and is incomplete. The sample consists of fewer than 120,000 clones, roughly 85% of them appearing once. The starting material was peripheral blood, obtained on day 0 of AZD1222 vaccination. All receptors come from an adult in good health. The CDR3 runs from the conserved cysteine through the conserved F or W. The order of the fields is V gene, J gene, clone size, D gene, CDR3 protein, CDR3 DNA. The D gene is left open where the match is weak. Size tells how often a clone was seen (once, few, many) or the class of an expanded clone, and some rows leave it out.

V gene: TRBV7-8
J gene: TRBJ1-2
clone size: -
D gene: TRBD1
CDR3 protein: CASSLVPGQGFGYTF
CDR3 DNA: TGTGCCAGCAGCTTAGTCCCGGGACAGGGATTTGGCTACACCTTC

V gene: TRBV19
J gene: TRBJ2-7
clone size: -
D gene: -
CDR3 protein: CASSIDKDPRYEQYF
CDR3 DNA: TGTGCCAGTAGTATAGATAAGGACCCTCGGTACGAGCAGTACTTC

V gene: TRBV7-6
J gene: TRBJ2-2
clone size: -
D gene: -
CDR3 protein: CASTPTRAVVTGELFF
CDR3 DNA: TGTGCCAGCACCCCAACCCGAGCGGTGGTCACCGGGGAGCTGTTTTTT

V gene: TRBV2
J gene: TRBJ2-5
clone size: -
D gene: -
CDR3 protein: CASSGGDGGFQETQYF
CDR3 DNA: TGTGCCAGCAGTGGGGGCGACGGAGGATTCCAAGAGACCCAGTACTTC

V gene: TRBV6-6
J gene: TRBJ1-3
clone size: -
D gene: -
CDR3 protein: CASSARGLSGNTIYF
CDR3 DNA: TGTGCCAGCAGTGCCAGGGGACTCTCTGGAAACACCATATATTTT

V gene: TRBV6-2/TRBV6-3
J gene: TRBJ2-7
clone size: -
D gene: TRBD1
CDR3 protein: CASSEWDRGSYEQYF
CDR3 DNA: TGTGCCAGCAGTGAGTGGGACAGGGGGTCCTACGAGCAGTACTTC

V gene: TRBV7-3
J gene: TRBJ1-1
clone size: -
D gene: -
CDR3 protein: CASSPGGAAEAFF
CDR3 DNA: TGTGCCAGCAGCCCCGGTGGGGCTGCTGAAGCTTTCTTT

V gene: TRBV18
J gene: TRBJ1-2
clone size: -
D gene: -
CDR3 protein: CASSPTVELHGYTF
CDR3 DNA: TGTGCCAGCTCACCAACAGTCGAACTCCATGGCTACACCTTC

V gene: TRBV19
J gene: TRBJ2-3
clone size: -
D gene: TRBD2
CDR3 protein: CASSQPSSGNTDTQYF
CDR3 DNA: TGTGCCAGTAGTCAACCTTCTAGCGGGAACACAGATACGCAGTATTTT

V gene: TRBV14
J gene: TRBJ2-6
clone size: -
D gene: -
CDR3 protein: CASSQELPRSGANVLTF
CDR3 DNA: TGTGCCAGCAGCCAAGAACTGCCGAGGTCTGGGGCCAACGTCCTGACTTTC

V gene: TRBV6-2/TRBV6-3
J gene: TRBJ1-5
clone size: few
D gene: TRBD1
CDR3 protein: CASSAHRGQGNQPQHF
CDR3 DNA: TGTGCCAGCAGTGCTCACAGGGGGCAAGGCAATCAGCCCCAGCATTTT

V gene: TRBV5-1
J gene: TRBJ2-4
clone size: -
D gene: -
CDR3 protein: CASTPSGRERGIQYF
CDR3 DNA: TGCGCCAGCACTCCGTCGGGCAGGGAGAGGGGCATTCAGTACTTC

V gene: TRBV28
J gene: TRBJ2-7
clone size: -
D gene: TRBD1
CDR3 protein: CASRTGQGMGSYEQYF
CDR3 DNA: TGTGCCAGCAGAACGGGACAGGGGATGGGATCCTACGAGCAGTACTTC

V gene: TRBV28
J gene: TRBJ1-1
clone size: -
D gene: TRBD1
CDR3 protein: CASSLWRQGAGTEAFF
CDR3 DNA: TGTGCCAGCAGTTTATGGCGACAGGGGGCAGGCACTGAAGCTTTCTTT

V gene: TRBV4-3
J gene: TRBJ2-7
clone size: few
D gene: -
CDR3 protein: CASSRGRNSYEQYF
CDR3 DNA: TGCGCCAGCAGCCGGGGCAGAAACTCCTACGAGCAGTACTTC

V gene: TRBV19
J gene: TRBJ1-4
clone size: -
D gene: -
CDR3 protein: CASSTRTGNEKLFF
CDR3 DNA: TGTGCCAGTAGTACAAGAACAGGGAATGAAAAACTGTTTTTT

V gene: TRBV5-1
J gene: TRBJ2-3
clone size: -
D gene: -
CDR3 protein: CASSLVLTLGTDTQYF
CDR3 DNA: TGCGCCAGCAGCTTGGTGCTCACCCTAGGCACAGATACGCAGTATTTT

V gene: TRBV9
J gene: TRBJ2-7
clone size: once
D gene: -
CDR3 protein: CASSVGLGTSSYEQYF
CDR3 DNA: TGTGCCAGCAGCGTAGGCTTGGGGACAAGCTCCTACGAGCAGTACTTC

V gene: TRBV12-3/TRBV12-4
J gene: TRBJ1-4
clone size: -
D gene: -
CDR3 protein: CASSRRSITFF
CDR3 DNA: TGTGCCAGCAGCCGACGGTCGATAACGTTTTTT

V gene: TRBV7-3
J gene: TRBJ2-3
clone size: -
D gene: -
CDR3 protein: CASSPFTAGPTPDTQYF
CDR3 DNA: TGTGCCAGCAGCCCTTTCACGGCCGGGCCTACCCCAGATACGCAGTATTTT

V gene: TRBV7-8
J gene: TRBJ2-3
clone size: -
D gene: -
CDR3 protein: CASSLRRGSNTDTQYF
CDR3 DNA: TGTGCCAGCAGCTTAAGAAGGGGATCCAACACAGATACGCAGTATTTT

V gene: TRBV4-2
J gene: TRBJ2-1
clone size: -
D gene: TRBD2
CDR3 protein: CASSQDGVAGANNEQFF
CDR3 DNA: TGTGCCAGCAGCCAAGATGGGGTAGCGGGGGCCAACAATGAGCAGTTCTTC

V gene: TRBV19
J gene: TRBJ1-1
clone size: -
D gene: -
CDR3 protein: CASSIDRGKTEAFF
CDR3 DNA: TGTGCCAGTAGTATAGATCGGGGGAAAACTGAAGCTTTCTTT

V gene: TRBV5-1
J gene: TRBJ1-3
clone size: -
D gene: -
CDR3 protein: CASSLSYSGNTIYF
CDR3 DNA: TGCGCCAGCAGCTTGTCGTACTCTGGAAACACCATATATTTT

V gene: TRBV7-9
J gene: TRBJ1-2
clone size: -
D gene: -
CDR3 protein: CASSLGPLNGGYTF
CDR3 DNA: TGTGCCAGCAGCTTAGGACCCCTAAACGGTGGCTACACCTTC

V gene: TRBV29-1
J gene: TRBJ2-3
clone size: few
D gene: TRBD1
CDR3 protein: CSGQGNTDTQYF
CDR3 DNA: TGCAGCGGACAGGGGAACACAGATACGCAGTATTTT

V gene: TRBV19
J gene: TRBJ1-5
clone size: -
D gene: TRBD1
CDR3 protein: CASMTGGWRGNQPQHF
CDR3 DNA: TGTGCCAGTATGACAGGGGGCTGGCGGGGCAATCAGCCCCAGCATTTT

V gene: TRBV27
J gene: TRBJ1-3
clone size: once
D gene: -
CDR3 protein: CASNGNTIYF
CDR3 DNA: TGTGCCAGCAATGGAAACACCATATATTTT

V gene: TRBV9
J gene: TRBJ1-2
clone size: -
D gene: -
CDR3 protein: CASSVEVGNGYTF
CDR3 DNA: TGTGCCAGCAGCGTAGAAGTAGGGAACGGCTACACCTTC

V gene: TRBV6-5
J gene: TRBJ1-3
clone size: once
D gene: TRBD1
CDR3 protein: CASSIQTGLGNTIYF
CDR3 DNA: TGTGCCAGCAGTATCCAGACAGGGCTTGGAAACACCATATATTTT

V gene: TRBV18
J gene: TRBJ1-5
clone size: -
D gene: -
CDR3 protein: CASSQFGQSNNQPQHF
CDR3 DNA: TGTGCCAGCTCACAATTCGGACAGTCGAACAATCAGCCCCAGCATTTT

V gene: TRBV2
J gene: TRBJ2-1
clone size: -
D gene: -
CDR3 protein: CASSGGLYNEQFF
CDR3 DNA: TGTGCCAGCAGTGGGGGACTTTACAATGAGCAGTTCTTC

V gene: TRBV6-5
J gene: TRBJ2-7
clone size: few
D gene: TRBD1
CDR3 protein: CASRVPGQSYEQYF
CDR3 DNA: TGTGCCAGCAGAGTCCCGGGACAGTCCTACGAGCAGTACTTC

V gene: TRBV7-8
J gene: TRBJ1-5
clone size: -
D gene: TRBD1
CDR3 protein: CASSLVPGQGFWNQPQHF
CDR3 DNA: TGTGCCAGCAGCTTAGTACCGGGACAGGGGTTTTGGAATCAGCCCCAGCATTTT

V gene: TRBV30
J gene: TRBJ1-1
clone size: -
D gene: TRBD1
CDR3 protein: CAGTGQGIPMNTEAFF
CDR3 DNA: TGTGCCGGGACGGGACAGGGGATCCCCATGAACACTGAAGCTTTCTTT

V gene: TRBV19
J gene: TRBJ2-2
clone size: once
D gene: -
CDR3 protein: CASSISRDTNTGELFF
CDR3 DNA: TGTGCCAGTAGTATATCCAGGGACACCAACACCGGGGAGCTGTTTTTT

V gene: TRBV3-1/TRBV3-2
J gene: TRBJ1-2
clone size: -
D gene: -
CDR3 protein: CASSQGAGSYGYTF
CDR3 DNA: TGTGCCAGCAGCCAAGGGGCAGGCTCCTATGGCTACACCTTC

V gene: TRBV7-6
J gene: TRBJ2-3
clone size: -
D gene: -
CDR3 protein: CASSSNNVDLEDTQYF
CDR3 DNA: TGTGCCAGCAGCTCCAACAACGTGGACCTAGAAGATACGCAGTATTTT

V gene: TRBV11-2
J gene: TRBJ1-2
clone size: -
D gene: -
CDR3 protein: CASSSEGFGGYTF
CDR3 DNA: TGTGCCAGCAGCTCCGAGGGTTTTGGTGGCTACACCTTC

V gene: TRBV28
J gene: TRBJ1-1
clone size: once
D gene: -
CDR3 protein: CASSRPQGYTEAFF
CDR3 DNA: TGTGCCAGCAGTCGACCTCAGGGATACACTGAAGCTTTCTTT

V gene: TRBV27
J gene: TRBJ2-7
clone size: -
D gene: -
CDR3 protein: CASSFYPDRFSYEQYF
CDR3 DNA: TGTGCCAGCAGTTTCTACCCGGACAGATTTTCCTACGAGCAGTACTTC

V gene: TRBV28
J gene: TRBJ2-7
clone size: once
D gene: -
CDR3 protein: CASSLNIRRHEQYF
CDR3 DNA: TGTGCCAGCAGTTTAAACATTAGAAGGCACGAGCAGTACTTC

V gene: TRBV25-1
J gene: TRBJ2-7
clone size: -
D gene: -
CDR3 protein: CASSLGGPWEQYF
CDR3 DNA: TGTGCCAGTAGTTTGGGGGGGCCCTGGGAGCAGTACTTC

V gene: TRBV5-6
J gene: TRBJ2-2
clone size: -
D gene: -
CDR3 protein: CASSLVDSANTGELFF
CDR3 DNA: TGTGCCAGCAGCTTGGTTGACAGCGCGAACACCGGGGAGCTGTTTTTT